This T cell receptor (beta chain) was captured in a study of T cells in localized non-small cell lung cancer. Findings of the study overall: Among the tissues sampled, uninvolved adjacent lung had the highest T cell clonality, above tumor. Greater blood T cell density accompanied longer overall survival. When the top 100 tumor clones were examined, a median approximately 62 of them also appeared in the adjacent lung, which was paired and uninvolved.

This CDR3 is built from 13 residues. V gave up 5 bases and J gave up 6 bases, with 13 bases separating them. Germline V gene lookup returns CDR1 PRHDT and CDR2 FYEKMQ (reference sequence). Note on this clone: The antigen is unknown.

Produced via immunoSEQ multiplex PCR; TCRdb's table is partial and in-frame only. The repertoire holds approximately 67,000 clones, with 80% to 90% as singletons. The clonotype was recovered from a female donor aged 60 or older with stage I lung adenocarcinoma. The chain couples TRBV13 to TRBJ1-2, with D uncertain. Sequencing used peripheral blood, obtained before any cancer treatment. The CDR3 DNA follows: TGTGCCAGCAGCCCGATTAGGCCCCATGGCTACACCTTC. The encoded protein is CASSPIRPHGYTF.